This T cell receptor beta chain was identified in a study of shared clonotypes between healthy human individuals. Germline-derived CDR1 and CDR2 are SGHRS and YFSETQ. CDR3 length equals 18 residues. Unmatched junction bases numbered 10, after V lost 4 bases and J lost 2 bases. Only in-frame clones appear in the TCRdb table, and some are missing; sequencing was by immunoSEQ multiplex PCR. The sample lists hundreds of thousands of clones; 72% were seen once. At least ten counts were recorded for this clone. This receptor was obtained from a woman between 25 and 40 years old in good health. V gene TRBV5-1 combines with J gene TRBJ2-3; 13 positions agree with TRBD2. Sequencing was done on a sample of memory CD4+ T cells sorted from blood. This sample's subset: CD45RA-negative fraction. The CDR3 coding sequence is TGCGCCAGCAGCCGAAGGACTAGCGGGAGTTCATCCACAGATACGCAGTATTTT. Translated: CASSRRTSGSSSTDTQYF.